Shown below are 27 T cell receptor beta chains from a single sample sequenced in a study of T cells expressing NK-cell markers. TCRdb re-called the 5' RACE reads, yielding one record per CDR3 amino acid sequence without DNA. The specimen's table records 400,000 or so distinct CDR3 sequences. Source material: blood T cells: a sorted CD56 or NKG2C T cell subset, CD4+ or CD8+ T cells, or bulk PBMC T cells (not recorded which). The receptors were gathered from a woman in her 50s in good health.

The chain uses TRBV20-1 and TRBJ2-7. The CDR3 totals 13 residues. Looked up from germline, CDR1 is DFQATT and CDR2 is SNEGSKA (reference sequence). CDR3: CSADTGTPYEQYF.

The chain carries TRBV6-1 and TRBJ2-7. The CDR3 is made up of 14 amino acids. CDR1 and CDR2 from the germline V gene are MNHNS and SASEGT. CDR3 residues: CASSEASNSYEQYF.

The CDR3 sequence is CSAGQGKGNNEQFF. This chain uses TRBV29-1 with TRBJ2-1; TCRdb selects TRBD1, and the lack of DNA leaves this call unchecked. The CDR3 totals 14 residues. Looked up from germline, CDR1 is SQVTM and CDR2 is ANQGSEA.

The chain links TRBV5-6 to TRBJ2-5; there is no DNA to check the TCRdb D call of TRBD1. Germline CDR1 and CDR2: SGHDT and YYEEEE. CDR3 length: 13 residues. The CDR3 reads CASSMSLDRAQYF.

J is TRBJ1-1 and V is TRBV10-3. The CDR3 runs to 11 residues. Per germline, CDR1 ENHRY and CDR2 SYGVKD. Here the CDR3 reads CATTGEGEAFF.

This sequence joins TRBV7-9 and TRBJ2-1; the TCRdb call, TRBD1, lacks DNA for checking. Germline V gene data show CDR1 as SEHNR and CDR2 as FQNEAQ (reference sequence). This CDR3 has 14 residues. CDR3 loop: CASSLRIQGVEQFF.

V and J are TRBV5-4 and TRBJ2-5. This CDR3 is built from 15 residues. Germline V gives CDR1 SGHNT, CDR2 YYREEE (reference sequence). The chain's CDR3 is CASSLIVGFGETQYF.

This CDR3 is CASSQESPSGSSYEQYF. The chain is built from TRBV4-1 and TRBJ2-7; the D call of TRBD2 rests on TCRdb alone, since no DNA is present to check it. CDR1 and CDR2 (germline): MGHRA, YSYEKL. The CDR3 has 17 residues.

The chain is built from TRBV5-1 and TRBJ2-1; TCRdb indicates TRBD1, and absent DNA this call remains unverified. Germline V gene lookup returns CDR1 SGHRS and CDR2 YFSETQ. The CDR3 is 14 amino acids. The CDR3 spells CASTLGQGVNEQFF.

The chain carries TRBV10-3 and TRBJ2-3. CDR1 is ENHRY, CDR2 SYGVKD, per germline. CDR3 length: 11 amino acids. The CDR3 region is CAISAADTQYF.

The CDR3: CASSENAGGGTEAFF. The chain links TRBV2 to TRBJ1-1; the D call from TCRdb, TRBD1, cannot be confirmed without DNA. CDR1 and CDR2 from the germline V gene are SNHLY and FYNNEI. The CDR3 covers 15 residues.

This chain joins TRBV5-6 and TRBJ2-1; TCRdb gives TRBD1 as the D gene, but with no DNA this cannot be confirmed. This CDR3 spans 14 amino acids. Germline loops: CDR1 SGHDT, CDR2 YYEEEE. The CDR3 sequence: CASSKTGTGLVQFF.

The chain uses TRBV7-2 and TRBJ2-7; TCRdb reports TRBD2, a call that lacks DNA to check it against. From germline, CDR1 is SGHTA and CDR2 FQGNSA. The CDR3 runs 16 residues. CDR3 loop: CASSLTSLAGGYEQYF.

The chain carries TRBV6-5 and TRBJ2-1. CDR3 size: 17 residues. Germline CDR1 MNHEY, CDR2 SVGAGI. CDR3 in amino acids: CASSFLPFPSSYNEQFF.

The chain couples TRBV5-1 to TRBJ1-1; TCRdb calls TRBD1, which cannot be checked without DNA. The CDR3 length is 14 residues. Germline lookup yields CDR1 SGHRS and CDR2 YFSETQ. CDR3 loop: CASSIQGEMAEAFF.

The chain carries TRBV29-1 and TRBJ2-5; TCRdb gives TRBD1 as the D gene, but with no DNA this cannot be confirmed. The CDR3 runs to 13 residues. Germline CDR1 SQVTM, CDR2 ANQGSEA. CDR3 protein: CSVAPDGRETQYF.

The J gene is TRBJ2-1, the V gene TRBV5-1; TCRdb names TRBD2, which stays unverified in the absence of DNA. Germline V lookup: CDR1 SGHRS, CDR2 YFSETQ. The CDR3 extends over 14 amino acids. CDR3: CASSSGNTNNEQFF.

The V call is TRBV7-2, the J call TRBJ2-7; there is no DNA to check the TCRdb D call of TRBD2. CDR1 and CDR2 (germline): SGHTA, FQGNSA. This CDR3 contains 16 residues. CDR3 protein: CASSLSAGGSSYEQYF.

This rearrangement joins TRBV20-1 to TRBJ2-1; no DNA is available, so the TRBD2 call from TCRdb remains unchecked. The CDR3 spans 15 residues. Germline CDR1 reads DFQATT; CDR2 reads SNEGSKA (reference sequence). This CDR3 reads CSARGREGGLYEQFF.

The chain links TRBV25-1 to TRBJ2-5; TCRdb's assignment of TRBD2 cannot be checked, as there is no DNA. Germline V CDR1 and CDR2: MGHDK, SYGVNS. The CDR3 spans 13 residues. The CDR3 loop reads CAFSGNVPETQYF. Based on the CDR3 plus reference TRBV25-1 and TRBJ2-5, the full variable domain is EADIYQTPRYLVIGTGKKITLECSQTMGHDKMYWYQQDPGMELHLIHYSYGVNSTEKGDLSSESTVSRIRTEHFPLTLESARPSHTSQYLCAFSGNVPETQYFGPGTRLLVL.

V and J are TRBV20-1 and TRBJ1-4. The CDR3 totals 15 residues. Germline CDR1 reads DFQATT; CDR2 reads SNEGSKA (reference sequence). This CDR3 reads CSASLSRSRNEKLFF.

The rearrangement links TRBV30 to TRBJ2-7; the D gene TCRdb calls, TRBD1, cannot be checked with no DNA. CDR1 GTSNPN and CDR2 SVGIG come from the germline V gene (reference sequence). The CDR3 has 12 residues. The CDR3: CAWSTGLGEQYF.

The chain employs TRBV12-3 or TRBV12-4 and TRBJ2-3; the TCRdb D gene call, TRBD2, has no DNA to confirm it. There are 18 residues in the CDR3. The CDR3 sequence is CASSLFGPGPNSTDTQYF.

The CDR3 loop is CASSARTDTQYF. This chain links TRBV25-1 with TRBJ2-3. Germline CDR1 reads MGHDK; CDR2 reads SYGVNS. This CDR3 comprises 12 residues. Filled out from reference TRBV25-1 and TRBJ2-3, the complete variable domain reads EADIYQTPRYLVIGTGKKITLECSQTMGHDKMYWYQQDPGMELHLIHYSYGVNSTEKGDLSSESTVSRIRTEHFPLTLESARPSHTSQYLCASSARTDTQYFGPGTRLTVL.

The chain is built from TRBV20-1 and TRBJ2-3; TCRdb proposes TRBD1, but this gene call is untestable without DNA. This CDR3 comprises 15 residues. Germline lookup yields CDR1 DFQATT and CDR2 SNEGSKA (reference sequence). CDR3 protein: CSVTPGGVGPDTQYF.

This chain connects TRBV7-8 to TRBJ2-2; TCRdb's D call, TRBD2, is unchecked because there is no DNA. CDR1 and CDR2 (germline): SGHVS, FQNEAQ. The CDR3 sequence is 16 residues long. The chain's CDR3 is CASSLFGTTLHGELFF.

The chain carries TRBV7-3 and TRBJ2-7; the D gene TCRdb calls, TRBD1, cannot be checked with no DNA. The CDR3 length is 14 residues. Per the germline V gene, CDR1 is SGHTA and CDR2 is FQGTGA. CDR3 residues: CASSYGRGAYEQYF.